This TCR beta chain was sequenced in a study of graft-versus-host responses after intestinal transplantation. To note about this clone: The antigen remains unidentified.

Trimming at V came to 4 bases and at J to 5 bases, leaving 11 bases not matched to a gene. The length of the CDR3 is 16 residues. Germline V gives CDR1 SGHDT, CDR2 YYEEEE. The repertoire was sequenced with immunoSEQ multiplex PCR; TCRdb's copy has only in-frame clones and lacks some. The table records 75,000 to 95,000 clones, around 93% of them present only once. The chain carries TRBV5-6 and TRBJ2-5; TRBD1 matches at 10 bases. The specimen comprised unstimulated CD8+ T cells sorted from spleen or lymph node cells, sampled before intestinal transplant. This receptor was obtained from a human donor who received an intestinal transplant. CDR3 residues: CASSQGDRGSWETQYF. The CDR3 DNA is TGTGCCAGCAGCCAGGGGGACAGGGGATCTTGGGAGACCCAGTACTTC.